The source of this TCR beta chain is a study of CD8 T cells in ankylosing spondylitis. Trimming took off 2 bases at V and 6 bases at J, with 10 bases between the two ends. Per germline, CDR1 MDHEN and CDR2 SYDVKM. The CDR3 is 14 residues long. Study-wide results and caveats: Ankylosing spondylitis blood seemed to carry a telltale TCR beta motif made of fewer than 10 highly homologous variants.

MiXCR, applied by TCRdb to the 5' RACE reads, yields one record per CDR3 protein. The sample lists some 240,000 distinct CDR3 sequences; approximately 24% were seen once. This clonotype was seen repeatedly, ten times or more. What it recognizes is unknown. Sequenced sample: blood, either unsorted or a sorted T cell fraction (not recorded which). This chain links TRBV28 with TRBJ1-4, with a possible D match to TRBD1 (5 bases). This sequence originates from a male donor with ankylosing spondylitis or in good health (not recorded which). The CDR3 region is CASSLAGRDEKLFF. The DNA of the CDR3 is TGTGCCAGCAGTTTAGCAGGGAGGGATGAAAAACTGTTTTTT.